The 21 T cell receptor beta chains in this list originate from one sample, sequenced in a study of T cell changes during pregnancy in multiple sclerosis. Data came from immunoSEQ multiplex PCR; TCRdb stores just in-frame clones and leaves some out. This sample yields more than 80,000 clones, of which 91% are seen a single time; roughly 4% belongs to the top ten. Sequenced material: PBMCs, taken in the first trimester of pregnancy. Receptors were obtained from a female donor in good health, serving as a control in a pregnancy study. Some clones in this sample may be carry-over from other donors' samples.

CDR3 bases: TGCGCCAGCAGATTTGGACAGGCTAGCACAGATACGCAGTATTTT. It codes for CASRFGQASTDTQYF. The V gene is TRBV5-1, the J gene TRBJ2-3, with 7 bases identical to TRBD1. The ends lost 5 bases at V and 0 bases at J; junction bases unmatched: 6. CDR1 SGHRS and CDR2 YFSETQ come from the germline V gene. This CDR3 has 15 amino acids. Combining the CDR3 with reference TRBV5-1 and TRBJ2-3 gives the whole variable domain KAGVTQTPRYLIKTRGQQVTLSCSPISGHRSVSWYQQTPGQGLQFLFEYFSETQRNKGNFPGRFSGRQFSNSRSEMNVSTLELGDSALYLCASRFGQASTDTQYFGPGTRLTVL.

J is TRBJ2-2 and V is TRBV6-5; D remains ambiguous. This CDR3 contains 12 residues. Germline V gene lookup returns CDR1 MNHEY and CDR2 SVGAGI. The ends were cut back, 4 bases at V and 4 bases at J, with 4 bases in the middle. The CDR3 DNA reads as TGTGCCAGCAGTTTTAGCACCGGGGAGCTGTTTTTT. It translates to CASSFSTGELFF.

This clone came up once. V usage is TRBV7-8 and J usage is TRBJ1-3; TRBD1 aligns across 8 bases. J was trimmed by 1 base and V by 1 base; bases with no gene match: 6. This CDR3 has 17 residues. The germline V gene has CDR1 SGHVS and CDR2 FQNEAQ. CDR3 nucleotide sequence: TGTGCCAGCAGCTTAGTTGGACAGGGCATTTCTGGAAACACCATATATTTT. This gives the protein CASSLVGQGISGNTIYF.

The CDR3 DNA reads TGTGCCAGCAGTTCCCTGGGGCTAGCGGCGCAAGAGACCCAGTACTTC. Protein product: CASSSLGLAAQETQYF. The chain joins TRBV28 to TRBJ2-5; TRBD2 matches 7 bases. Germline V gives CDR1 MDHEN, CDR2 SYDVKM. Trimming took 4 bases from V and 2 from J; bases not matched to a gene: 10. This CDR3 has 16 amino acids.

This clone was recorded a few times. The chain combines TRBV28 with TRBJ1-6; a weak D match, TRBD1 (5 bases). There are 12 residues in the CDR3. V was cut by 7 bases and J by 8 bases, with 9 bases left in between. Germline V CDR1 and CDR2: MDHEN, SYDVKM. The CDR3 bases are TGTGCCAGCACCTCAGGGTATTCACCCCTCCACTTT. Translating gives CASTSGYSPLHF.

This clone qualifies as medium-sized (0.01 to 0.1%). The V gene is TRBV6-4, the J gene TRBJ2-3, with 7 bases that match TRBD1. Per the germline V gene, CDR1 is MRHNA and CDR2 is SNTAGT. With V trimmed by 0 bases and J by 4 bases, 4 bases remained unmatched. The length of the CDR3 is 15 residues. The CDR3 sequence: CASSDSETGADTQYF. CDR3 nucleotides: TGTGCCAGCAGTGACTCGGAAACAGGGGCAGATACGCAGTATTTT.

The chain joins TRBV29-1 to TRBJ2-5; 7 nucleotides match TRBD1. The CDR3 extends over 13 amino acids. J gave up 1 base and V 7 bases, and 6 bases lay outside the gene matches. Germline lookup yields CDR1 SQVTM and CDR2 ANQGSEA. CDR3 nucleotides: TGCAGCGCTGGTACAGGGGTCCAAGAGACCCAGTACTTC. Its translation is CSAGTGVQETQYF.

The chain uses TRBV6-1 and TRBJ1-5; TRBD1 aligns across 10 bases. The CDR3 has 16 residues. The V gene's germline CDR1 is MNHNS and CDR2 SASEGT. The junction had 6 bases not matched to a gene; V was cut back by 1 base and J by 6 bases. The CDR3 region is CASSEELTGGGQPQHF. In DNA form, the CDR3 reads TGTGCCAGCAGTGAAGAGCTGACAGGGGGCGGTCAGCCCCAGCATTTT.

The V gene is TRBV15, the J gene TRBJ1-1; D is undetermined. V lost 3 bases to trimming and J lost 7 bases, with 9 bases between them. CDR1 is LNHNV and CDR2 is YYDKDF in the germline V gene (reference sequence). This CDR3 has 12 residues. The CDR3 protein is CATSSGEVEAFF. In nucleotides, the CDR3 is TGTGCCACCAGCAGTGGGGAGGTTGAAGCTTTCTTT.

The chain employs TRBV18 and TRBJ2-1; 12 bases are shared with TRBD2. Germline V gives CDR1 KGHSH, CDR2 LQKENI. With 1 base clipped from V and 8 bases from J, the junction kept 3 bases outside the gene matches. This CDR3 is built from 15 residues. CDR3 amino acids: CASSPRPSGRDEQFF. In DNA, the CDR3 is TGTGCCAGCTCACCACGGCCTAGCGGGAGGGATGAGCAGTTCTTC.

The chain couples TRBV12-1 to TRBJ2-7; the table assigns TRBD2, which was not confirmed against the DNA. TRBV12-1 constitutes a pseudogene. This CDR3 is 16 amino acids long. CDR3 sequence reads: CASSSEPGLDSYEQYF. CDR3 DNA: TGTGCCAGCAGCTCCGAACCGGGACTAGACTCCTACGAGCAGTACTTC.

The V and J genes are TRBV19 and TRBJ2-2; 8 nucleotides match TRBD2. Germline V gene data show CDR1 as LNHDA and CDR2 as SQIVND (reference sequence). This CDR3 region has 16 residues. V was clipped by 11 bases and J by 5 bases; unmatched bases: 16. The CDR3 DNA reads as TGTGCCGTTCGGGGTAAACGGACTAGCAGGACCGGGGAGCTGTTTTTT. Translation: CAVRGKRTSRTGELFF.

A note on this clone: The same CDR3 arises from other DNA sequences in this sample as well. The CDR3 region is CAWSVLNSYNSPLHF. In DNA form, the CDR3 reads TGTGCCTGGAGTGTTCTTAACTCCTATAATTCACCCCTCCACTTT. The rearrangement links TRBV30 to TRBJ1-6; D not certain. V shed 0 bases and J shed 0 bases, with 6 bases lying between them. Germline V lookup: CDR1 GTSNPN, CDR2 SVGIG (reference sequence). The CDR3 totals 15 residues.

Here the CDR3 reads CASSTGRGSTNEKLFF. The CDR3 nucleotides are TGCGCCAGCAGCACGGGGAGGGGCTCAACTAATGAAAAACTGTTTTTT. The rearrangement links TRBV5-1 to TRBJ1-4; D is perhaps TRBD1 (5 bases). The germline gives CDR1 SGHRS, CDR2 YFSETQ. The ends were cut back, 4 bases at V and 0 bases at J, with 13 bases in the middle. The CDR3 spans 16 residues.

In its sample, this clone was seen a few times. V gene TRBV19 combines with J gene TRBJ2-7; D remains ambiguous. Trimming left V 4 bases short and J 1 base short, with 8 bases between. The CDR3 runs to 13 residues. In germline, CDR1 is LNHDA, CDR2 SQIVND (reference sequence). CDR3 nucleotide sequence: TGTGCCAGTAGTAGCGGCCTATCCTACGAGCAGTACTTC. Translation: CASSSGLSYEQYF.

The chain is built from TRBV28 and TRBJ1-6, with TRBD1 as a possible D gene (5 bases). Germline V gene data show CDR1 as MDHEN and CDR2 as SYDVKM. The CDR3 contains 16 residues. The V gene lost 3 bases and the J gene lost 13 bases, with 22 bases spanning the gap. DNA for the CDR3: TGTGCCAGCAGTTTTGCGTCCGACATATTACGGGGGCCCCTCCACTTT. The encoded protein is CASSFASDILRGPLHF.

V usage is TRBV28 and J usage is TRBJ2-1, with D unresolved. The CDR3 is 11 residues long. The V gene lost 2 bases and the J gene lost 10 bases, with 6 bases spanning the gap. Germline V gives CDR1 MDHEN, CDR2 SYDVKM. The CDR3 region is CASSLTREQFF. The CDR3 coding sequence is TGTGCCAGCAGTTTAACGAGGGAGCAGTTCTTC.

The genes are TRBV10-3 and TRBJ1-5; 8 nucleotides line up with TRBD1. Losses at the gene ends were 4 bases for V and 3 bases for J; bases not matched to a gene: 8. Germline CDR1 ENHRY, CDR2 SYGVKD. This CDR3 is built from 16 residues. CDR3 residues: CAISGGAGGFNQPQHF. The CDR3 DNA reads TGTGCCATCAGTGGGGGGGCAGGGGGCTTCAATCAGCCCCAGCATTTT.

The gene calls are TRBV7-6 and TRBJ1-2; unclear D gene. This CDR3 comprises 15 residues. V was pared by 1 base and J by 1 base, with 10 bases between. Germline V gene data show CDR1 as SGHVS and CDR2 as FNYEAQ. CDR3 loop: CASSLGVLVNYGYTF. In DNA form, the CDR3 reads TGTGCCAGCAGCTTAGGAGTTCTTGTTAACTATGGCTACACCTTC.

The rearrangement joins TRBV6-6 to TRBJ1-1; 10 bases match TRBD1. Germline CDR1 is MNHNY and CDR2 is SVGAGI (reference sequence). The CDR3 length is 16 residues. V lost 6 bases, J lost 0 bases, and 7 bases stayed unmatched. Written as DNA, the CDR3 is TGTGCCAGCAGCCCCGGGACAGGGGTTTTGAACACTGAAGCTTTCTTT. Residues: CASSPGTGVLNTEAFF.

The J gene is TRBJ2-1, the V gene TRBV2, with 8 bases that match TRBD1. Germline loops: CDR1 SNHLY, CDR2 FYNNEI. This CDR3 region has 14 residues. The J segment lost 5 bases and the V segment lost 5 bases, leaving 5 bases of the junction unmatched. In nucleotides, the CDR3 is TGTGCCAGCAGTTGGACAGGGAAGAACAATGAGCAGTTCTTC. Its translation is CASSWTGKNNEQFF.